Below are 27 T cell receptor beta chains sequenced from a single sample in a study of shared clonotypes between healthy human individuals. TCRdb keeps only in-frame clones here, not all; method: immunoSEQ multiplex PCR. This table holds 550,000 to 850,000 clones, 74% found once. The sample consisted of memory CD4+ T cells sorted from blood. Subset in this sample: CD45RA-negative fraction. All receptors come from a woman aged 25-40 years in good health.

This clone was counted between two and nine times. This rearrangement joins TRBV5-1 to TRBJ2-5; 12 positions agree with TRBD2. Germline V gives CDR1 SGHRS, CDR2 YFSETQ. Trimming cost V 0 bases and J 5 bases; bases outside gene matches: 11. CDR3 length: 18 residues. The CDR3 loop reads CASSLGTSGRFRIETQYF. The CDR3 DNA is TGCGCCAGCAGCTTGGGAACTAGCGGGAGGTTTAGGATTGAGACCCAGTACTTC.

A remark on this clone: Other DNA sequences in this sample translate to the same CDR3. J is TRBJ2-3 and V is TRBV18; unclear D gene. Per the germline V gene, CDR1 is KGHSH and CDR2 is LQKENI. V lost 3 bases and J lost 6, with 4 bases in between. The CDR3 runs 11 residues. Here the CDR3 DNA reads TGTGCCAGCTCACCGGACGATACGCAGTATTTT. This sequence encodes CASSPDDTQYF.

The genes are TRBV4-1 and TRBJ2-1, with TRBD2 matching 8 bases. The CDR3 has 16 amino acids. The germline CDR1 and CDR2 sequences are MGHRA and YSYEKL. The V segment lost 2 bases and the J segment 0 bases; nucleotides outside the gene matches: 3. The CDR3 DNA is TGCGCCAGCAGCCAAATGGGACTAGTCTCCTACAATGAGCAGTTCTTC. Residues: CASSQMGLVSYNEQFF.

The chain combines TRBV6-6 with TRBJ2-7; TRBD2 is a possible D gene (6 bases). CDR1 MNHNY and CDR2 SVGAGI come from the germline V gene (reference sequence). CDR3 length equals 16 residues. Trimming stripped 7 bases from V and 0 bases from J, with 19 bases between. As DNA, the CDR3 is TGTGCCAGCAACGCCCCGCTGGGGGGTATCTCCTACGAGCAGTACTTC. Translated, it gives CASNAPLGGISYEQYF.

The chain recombines TRBV4-1 with TRBJ1-4, with D unresolved. The CDR3 runs 13 residues. Between the trimmed V and J ends, which lost 0 bases and 8 bases, there was a span of 7 bases. CDR1 MGHRA and CDR2 YSYEKL come from the germline V gene. This CDR3 reads CASSQETWEKLFF. The CDR3 coding sequence is TGCGCCAGCAGCCAAGAAACATGGGAAAAACTGTTTTTT.

The V gene is TRBV7-2, the J gene TRBJ1-5; no definite D call. This CDR3 contains 15 residues. Trimming cost V 4 bases and J 3 bases, with 13 bases left between them. Germline V gives CDR1 SGHTA, CDR2 FQGNSA. The CDR3, as DNA: TGTGCCAGCAGCTCTAGCGCTCTCATCAATCAGCCCCAGCATTTT. Its protein product is CASSSSALINQPQHF.

There are a few counts of this clone. This may arise from a read error, as a much more abundant clone is one base away. The rearrangement uses TRBV29-1 and TRBJ2-3, with TRBD2 matching 7 bases. Germline CDR1 SQVTM, CDR2 ANQGSEA. V dropped 7 bases and J dropped 4; count of bases not matched to a gene: 5. The CDR3 length is 12 residues. CDR3: CSEWGGADTQYF. The CDR3, as DNA: TGCAGCGAATGGGGGGGGGCAGATACGCAGTATTTT.

V is TRBV5-5 and J is TRBJ1-5; maybe TRBD1 (5 bases). CDR1 is SGHKS and CDR2 is YYEKEE in the germline V gene (reference sequence). V lost 5 bases to trimming and J lost 5 bases, with 20 bases between them. CDR3 length: 16 amino acids. CDR3 residues: CASSSGARGLYQPQHF. The CDR3 bases are TGTGCCAGCAGTTCCGGCGCCCGGGGACTCTATCAGCCCCAGCATTTT.

The chain combines TRBV28 with TRBJ2-1; 7 bases line up with TRBD1. V lost 5 bases and J lost 8; bases outside the gene matches: 15. Per germline, CDR1 MDHEN and CDR2 SYDVKM. There are 16 residues in the CDR3. In nucleotides, the CDR3 is TGTGCCAGCAGTCCGTGGACAGGAGTATTGTCTGATGAGCAGTTCTTC. Amino acid sequence: CASSPWTGVLSDEQFF.

CDR3 amino acids: CASSEPGTSAYNEQFF. Here the CDR3 DNA reads TGTGCCAGCAGTGAGCCCGGGACTAGCGCGTACAATGAGCAGTTCTTC. The gene calls are TRBV25-1 and TRBJ2-1; 10 nucleotides agree with TRBD2. V was clipped by 3 bases and J by 4 bases; unmatched bases: 6. Germline CDR1 reads MGHDK; CDR2 reads SYGVNS. This CDR3 is built from 16 residues.

The rearrangement joins TRBV25-1 to TRBJ2-7; TRBD1 or TRBD2 may be the D gene (5 bases each). From germline, CDR1 is MGHDK and CDR2 SYGVNS. This CDR3 contains 16 residues. The V gene lost 3 bases and the J gene lost 2 bases, with 17 bases spanning the gap. CDR3: CASSDGAAGRPYEQYF. In nucleotides, the CDR3 is TGTGCCAGCAGTGATGGGGCTGCGGGCCGACCCTACGAGCAGTACTTC.

J is TRBJ2-3 and V is TRBV14; no reliable D call. Germline V gives CDR1 SGHDN, CDR2 FVKESK. Trimming took 3 bases from V and 0 from J, leaving 10 bases between them. CDR3 length equals 15 residues. CDR3 residues: CASSHLASSTDTQYF. The CDR3, as DNA: TGTGCCAGCAGCCATCTTGCCAGTAGCACAGATACGCAGTATTTT.

V gene TRBV29-1 combines with J gene TRBJ2-6; 8 bases map to TRBD2. The V segment lost 3 bases and the J segment 0 bases; nucleotides outside the gene matches: 13. The germline V gene has CDR1 SQVTM and CDR2 ANQGSEA. This CDR3 is built from 19 residues. The CDR3 DNA is TGCAGCGTTGAGGTAGGGACCGTAGCGGGACGCTCTGGGGCCAACGTCCTGACTTTC. Translated, it gives CSVEVGTVAGRSGANVLTF.

The V and J genes are TRBV6-1 and TRBJ2-1, with TRBD2 matching over 7 bases. In germline, CDR1 is MNHNS, CDR2 SASEGT. V shed 6 bases, J shed 7 bases, and the junction held 12 bases outside the gene matches. The CDR3 length is 15 residues. The CDR3 sequence is CASSDGPFGGNEQFF. The CDR3 DNA follows: TGTGCCAGCAGCGATGGGCCTTTCGGGGGGAATGAGCAGTTCTTC.

J is TRBJ1-2 and V is TRBV15; 10 bases are a match to TRBD1. The V gene's germline CDR1 is LNHNV and CDR2 YYDKDF (reference sequence). V gave up 6 bases and J gave up 5 bases; unmatched junction bases: 6. This CDR3 spans 14 amino acids. CDR3 protein: CATRLGTGAYGYTF. The CDR3 DNA follows: TGTGCCACCAGGCTTGGGACAGGGGCTTATGGCTACACCTTC.

The chain recombines TRBV5-1 with TRBJ2-3; 8 nucleotides agree with TRBD2. This CDR3 is 16 amino acids long. Germline CDR1 and CDR2: SGHRS and YFSETQ. The ends lost 0 bases at V and 4 bases at J; junction bases unmatched: 7. The CDR3 region has the DNA TGCGCCAGCAGCTTGGATCCGGGAGGGTTCTCAGATACGCAGTATTTT. Encoded protein: CASSLDPGGFSDTQYF.

There are many counts of this clone. The rearrangement joins TRBV4-2 to TRBJ1-4; tentative D call: TRBD1 (5 bases). Trimming removed 0 bases at V and 3 bases at J, with 11 bases between. CDR1 and CDR2 (germline): LGHNA, YNFKEQ. This CDR3 is built from 16 residues. CDR3 DNA sequence: TGTGCCAGCAGCCAAGACGTGATGGGGGCTAATGAAAAACTGTTTTTT. Its protein product is CASSQDVMGANEKLFF.

This chain uses TRBV5-6 with TRBJ2-3, with 9 nucleotides matching TRBD2. The V and J ends lost 1 base and 7 bases, in that order; junction bases with no gene match: 7. The CDR3 is 15 amino acids. CDR1 is SGHDT, CDR2 YYEEEE, per germline. CDR3 protein: CASSLRLAGSYTQYF. For the CDR3, the DNA is TGTGCCAGCAGCTTGAGGCTAGCGGGAAGTTATACGCAGTATTTT. Based on the CDR3 plus reference TRBV5-6 and TRBJ2-3, the full variable domain is DAGVTQSPTHLIKTRGQQVTLRCSPKSGHDTVSWYQQALGQGPQFIFQYYEEEERQRGNFPDRFSGHQFPNYSSELNVNALLLGDSALYLCASSLRLAGSYTQYFGPGTRLTVL.

V and J are TRBV19 and TRBJ1-1; tentative D call: TRBD1 (5 bases). Trimming took 2 bases from V and 5 from J, leaving 15 bases between them. Per the germline V gene, CDR1 is LNHDA and CDR2 is SQIVND (reference sequence). CDR3 length: 15 residues. The CDR3 bases are TGTGCCAGTAGTATATCCTCCGGGGCGGAAACTGAAGCTTTCTTT. This translates into CASSISSGAETEAFF. Full variable domain (rest looked up from reference TRBV19 and TRBJ1-1): DGGITQSPKYLFRKEGQNVTLSCEQNLNHDAMYWYRQDPGQGLRLIYYSQIVNDFQKGDIAEGYSVSREKKESFPLTVTSAQKNPTAFYLCASSISSGAETEAFFGQGTRLTVV.

The genes are TRBV11-2 and TRBJ2-7, with 11 nucleotides matching TRBD2. Trimming took 5 bases from V and 4 from J; bases not matched to a gene: 7. Germline V gene data show CDR1 as SGHAT and CDR2 as FQNNGV. The CDR3 is 15 residues long. CDR3 DNA sequence: TGTGCCAGCAGCACGAGACTAGCGGGACGATACGAGCAGTACTTC. Protein sequence: CASSTRLAGRYEQYF.

The chain is built from TRBV25-1 and TRBJ2-1, with D possibly matching TRBD1 (6 bases). Trimming took 2 bases from V and 0 from J, leaving 11 bases between them. Germline CDR1 reads MGHDK; CDR2 reads SYGVNS. This CDR3 contains 16 residues. CDR3 protein: CASSEEGVSSYNEQFF. In DNA form, the CDR3 reads TGTGCCAGCAGTGAAGAGGGGGTTAGCTCCTACAATGAGCAGTTCTTC.

This chain uses TRBV6-1 with TRBJ1-1; a weak D match, TRBD1 (6 bases). V lost 6 bases and J lost 3, with 14 bases in between. The CDR3 is made up of 14 amino acids. Germline V lookup: CDR1 MNHNS, CDR2 SASEGT. Written as DNA, the CDR3 is TGTGCCAGCAGACACAGGGTTGGGGACACTGAAGCTTTCTTT. It codes for CASRHRVGDTEAFF.

This chain uses TRBV27 with TRBJ2-7, with D unclear. This CDR3 comprises 13 residues. Trimming removed 1 base from V and 3 bases from J, with 7 bases in between. Germline CDR1 and CDR2: MNHEY and SMNVEV (reference sequence). The DNA for the CDR3 is TGTGCCAGCAGTTTATATGGGAACTACGAGCAGTACTTC. It is translated as CASSLYGNYEQYF.

V and J are TRBV10-1 and TRBJ2-7; 8 bases are shared with TRBD2. CDR1 WNHNN and CDR2 SYGVQD come from the germline V gene (reference sequence). CDR3 size: 15 residues. With V trimmed by 1 base and J by 2 bases, 4 bases remained unmatched. CDR3 bases: TGCGCCAGCAGTGAGTTGGCTAGCGGGCCCTACGAGCAGTACTTC. Translating gives CASSELASGPYEQYF.

This clone has a single count. The J gene is TRBJ1-2, the V gene TRBV5-4, with 9 bases matching TRBD1. CDR1 and CDR2 from the germline V gene are SGHNT and YYREEE (reference sequence). The CDR3 runs to 15 residues. Trimming cost V 1 base and J 4 bases; bases outside gene matches: 5. CDR3 bases: TGTGCCAGCAGCTTGTTGGACAGGGGTTCCTATGGCTACACCTTC. Amino acids: CASSLLDRGSYGYTF.

V and J are TRBV7-8 and TRBJ2-1, with D tentatively TRBD1 or TRBD2 (5 bases each). This CDR3 spans 14 amino acids. From germline, CDR1 is SGHVS and CDR2 FQNEAQ. Between the trimmed V and J ends, which lost 5 bases and 5 bases, there was a span of 13 bases. The CDR3 DNA is TGTGCCAGCAGCCCGCCGGGGCTGAACAATGAGCAGTTCTTC. Its translation is CASSPPGLNNEQFF. Filled out from reference TRBV7-8 and TRBJ2-1, the complete variable domain reads GAGVSQSPRYKVAKRGQDVALRCDPISGHVSLFWYQQALGQGPEFLTYFQNEAQLDKSGLPSDRFFAERPEGSVSTLKIQRTQQEDSAVYLCASSPPGLNNEQFFGPGTRLTVL.

This chain links TRBV5-1 with TRBJ2-3; D is uncertain. Germline CDR1 is SGHRS and CDR2 is YFSETQ. This CDR3 contains 16 residues. Trimming cost V 2 bases and J 0 bases, with 13 bases left between them. For the CDR3, the DNA is TGCGCCAGCAGCTTCCGCCCAGTAGCTAGCACAGATACGCAGTATTTT. Translated: CASSFRPVASTDTQYF. The full variable domain, completed using reference TRBV5-1 and TRBJ2-3, is KAGVTQTPRYLIKTRGQQVTLSCSPISGHRSVSWYQQTPGQGLQFLFEYFSETQRNKGNFPGRFSGRQFSNSRSEMNVSTLELGDSALYLCASSFRPVASTDTQYFGPGTRLTVL.